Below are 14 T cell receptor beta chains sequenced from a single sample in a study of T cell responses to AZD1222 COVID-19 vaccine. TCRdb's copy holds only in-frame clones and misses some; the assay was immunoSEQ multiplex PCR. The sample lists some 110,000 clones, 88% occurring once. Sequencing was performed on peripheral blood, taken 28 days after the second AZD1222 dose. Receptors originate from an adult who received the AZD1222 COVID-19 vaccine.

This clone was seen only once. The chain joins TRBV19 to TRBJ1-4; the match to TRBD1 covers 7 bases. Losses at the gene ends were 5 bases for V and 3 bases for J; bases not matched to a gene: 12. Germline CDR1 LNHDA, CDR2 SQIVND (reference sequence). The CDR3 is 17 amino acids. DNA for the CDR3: TGTGCCAGTAGTGCCCAAGTAAACAGGGGTCCTAATGAAAAACTGTTTTTT. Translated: CASSAQVNRGPNEKLFF. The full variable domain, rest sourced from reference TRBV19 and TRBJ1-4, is DGGITQSPKYLFRKEGQNVTLSCEQNLNHDAMYWYRQDPGQGLRLIYYSQIVNDFQKGDIAEGYSVSREKKESFPLTVTSAQKNPTAFYLCASSAQVNRGPNEKLFFGSGTQLSVL.

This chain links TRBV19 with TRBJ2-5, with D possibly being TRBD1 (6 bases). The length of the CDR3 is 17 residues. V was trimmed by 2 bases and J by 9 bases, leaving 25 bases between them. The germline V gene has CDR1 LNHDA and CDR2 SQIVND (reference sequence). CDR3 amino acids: CASSISGRVQGEGAQYF. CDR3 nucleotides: TGTGCCAGTAGTATATCGGGACGAGTACAGGGCGAAGGGGCCCAGTACTTC.

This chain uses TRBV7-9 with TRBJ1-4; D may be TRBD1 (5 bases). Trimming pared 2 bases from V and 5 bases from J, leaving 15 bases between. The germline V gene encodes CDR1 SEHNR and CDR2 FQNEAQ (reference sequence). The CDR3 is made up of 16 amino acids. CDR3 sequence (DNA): TGTGCCAGCAGCTTAAGAGGAGGGGCCCTAAATGAAAAACTGTTTTTT. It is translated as CASSLRGGALNEKLFF.

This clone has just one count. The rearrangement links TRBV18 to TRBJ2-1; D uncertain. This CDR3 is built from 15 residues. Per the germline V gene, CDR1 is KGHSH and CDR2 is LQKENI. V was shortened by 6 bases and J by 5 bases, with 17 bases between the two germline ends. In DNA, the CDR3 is TGTGCCAGCTCGAATGGCGGAATCTTAAACAATGAGCAGTTCTTC. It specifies CASSNGGILNNEQFF.

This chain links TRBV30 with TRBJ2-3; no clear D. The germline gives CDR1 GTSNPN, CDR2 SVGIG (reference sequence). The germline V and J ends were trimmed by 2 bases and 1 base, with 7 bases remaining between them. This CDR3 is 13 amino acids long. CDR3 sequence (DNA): TGTGCCTGGAGTCCGCGAGGCACAGATACGCAGTATTTT. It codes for CAWSPRGTDTQYF.

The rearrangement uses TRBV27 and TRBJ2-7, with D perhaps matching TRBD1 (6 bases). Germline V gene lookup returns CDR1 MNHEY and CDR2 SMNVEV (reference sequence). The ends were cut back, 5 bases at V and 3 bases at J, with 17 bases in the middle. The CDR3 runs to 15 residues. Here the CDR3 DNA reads TGTGCCAGCAGTGGTAACAGGGTTTTCAACTACGAGCAGTACTTC. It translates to CASSGNRVFNYEQYF.

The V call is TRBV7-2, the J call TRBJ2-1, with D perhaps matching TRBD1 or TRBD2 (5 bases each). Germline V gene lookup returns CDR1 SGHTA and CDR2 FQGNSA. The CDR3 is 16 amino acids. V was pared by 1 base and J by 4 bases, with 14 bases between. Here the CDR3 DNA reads TGTGCCAGCAGCTTAGTTCCGGGGCGTGCTTACAATGAGCAGTTCTTC. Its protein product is CASSLVPGRAYNEQFF.

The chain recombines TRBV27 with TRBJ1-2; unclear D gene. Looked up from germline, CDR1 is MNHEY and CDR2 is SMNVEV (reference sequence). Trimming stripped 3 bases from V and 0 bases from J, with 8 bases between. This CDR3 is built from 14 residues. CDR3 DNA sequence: TGTGCCAGCAGTTTGGCTGGGCCTAACTATGGCTACACCTTC. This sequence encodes CASSLAGPNYGYTF.

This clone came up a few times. CDR3 in DNA: TGTGCCAGCAGCTACCTGGACAGGACACTCTGGCCTGAAGCTTTCTTT. This encodes CASSYLDRTLWPEAFF. V is TRBV11-2 and J is TRBJ1-1; 7 bases are a match to TRBD1. The CDR3 totals 16 residues. Trimming cost V 4 bases and J 6 bases; bases outside gene matches: 14. The germline gives CDR1 SGHAT, CDR2 FQNNGV. The variable domain in full, with the rest retrieved from reference TRBV11-2 and TRBJ1-1, is EAGVAQSPRYKIIEKRQSVAFWCNPISGHATLYWYQQILGQGPKLLIQFQNNGVVDDSQLPKDRFSAERLKGVDSTLKIQPAKLEDSAVYLCASSYLDRTLWPEAFFGQGTRLTVV.

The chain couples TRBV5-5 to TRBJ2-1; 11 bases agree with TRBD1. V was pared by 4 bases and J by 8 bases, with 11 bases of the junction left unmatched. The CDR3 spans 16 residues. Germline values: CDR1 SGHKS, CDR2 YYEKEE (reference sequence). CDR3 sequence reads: CASSPGGGQGGHEQFF. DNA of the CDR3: TGTGCCAGCAGCCCGGGGGGGGGACAGGGGGGTCATGAGCAGTTCTTC.

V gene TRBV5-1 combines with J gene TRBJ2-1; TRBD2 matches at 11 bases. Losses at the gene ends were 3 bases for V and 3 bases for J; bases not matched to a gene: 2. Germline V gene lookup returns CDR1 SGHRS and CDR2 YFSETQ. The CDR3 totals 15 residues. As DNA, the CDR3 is TGCGCCAGCAGCTCCGGACTAGCGGGCTACAATGAGCAGTTCTTC. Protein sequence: CASSSGLAGYNEQFF.

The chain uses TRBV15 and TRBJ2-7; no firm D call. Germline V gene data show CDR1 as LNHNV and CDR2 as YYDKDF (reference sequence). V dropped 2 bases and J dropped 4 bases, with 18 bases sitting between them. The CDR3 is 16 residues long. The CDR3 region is CATSRSKQETRYEQYF. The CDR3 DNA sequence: TGTGCCACCAGCAGAAGTAAGCAGGAAACGAGGTACGAGCAGTACTTC.

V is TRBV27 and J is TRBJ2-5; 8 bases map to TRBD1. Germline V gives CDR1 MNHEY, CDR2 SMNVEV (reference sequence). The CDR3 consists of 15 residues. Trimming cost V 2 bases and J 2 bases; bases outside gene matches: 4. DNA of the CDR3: TGTGCCAGCAGTTTAGCGCAGGGGGCTCAAGAGACCCAGTACTTC. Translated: CASSLAQGAQETQYF.

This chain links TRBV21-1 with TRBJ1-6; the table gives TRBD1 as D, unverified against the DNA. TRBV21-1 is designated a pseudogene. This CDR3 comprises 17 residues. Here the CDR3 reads CASSKYATGGYNSPLHF. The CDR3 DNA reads TGTGCCAGCAGCAAATATGCAACAGGGGGCTATAATTCACCCCTCCACTTT.